This T cell receptor (beta chain) was profiled in a study of blood T cell repertoires in COVID-19. This clone was detected a few times. Only in-frame clones appear in the TCRdb table, and some are missing; sequencing was by immunoSEQ multiplex PCR. The data show 650,000 to 800,000 clones, approximately 90% seen once. This CDR3 comprises 14 residues. The V and J ends lost 1 base and 8 bases respectively, with 12 bases between them. CDR1 and CDR2 (germline): SGHNT, YYREEE (reference sequence). The sample taken for sequencing was peripheral blood. V and J are TRBV5-4 and TRBJ1-4; D gene ambiguous. The receptor's source is a woman between 18 and 30 years old with acute or convalescent COVID-19. CDR3 in amino acids: CASSLPGFGEKLFF. CDR3 DNA: TGTGCCAGCAGCTTGCCCGGGTTTGGCGAAAAACTGTTTTTT. Combining the CDR3 with reference TRBV5-4 and TRBJ1-4 gives the whole variable domain ETGVTQSPTHLIKTRGQQVTLRCSSQSGHNTVSWYQQALGQGPQFIFQYYREEENGRGNFPPRFSGLQFPNYSSELNVNALELDDSALYLCASSLPGFGEKLFFGSGTQLSVL.